This is a list of T cell receptor beta chains from one sample in a study of T cells in localized non-small cell lung cancer. Profiling relied on immunoSEQ multiplex PCR, and the TCRdb table lists in-frame clones only, not all of them. The table records about 33,000 clones, approximately 92% of them present only once. Material: peripheral blood, obtained before any cancer treatment. The receptor set was obtained from an older female donor with stage I lung adenocarcinoma. Each CDR3 is given with its conserved first and last residue. D genes are given only for firm matches. Some rows mark clone size as missing; the rest say once, few, many or name a class of expanded clone.

clone size	D gene	J gene	V gene	CDR3 DNA	CDR3 protein
NA	NA	TRBJ1-4	TRBV28	TGTGCCAGCAGCGAAACTACAGGGATGGTCGATGAAAAACTGTTTTTT	CASSETTGMVDEKLFF
NA	NA	TRBJ2-6	TRBV9	TGTGCCAGCACTGAAACGCCGGGACGAACGAGCTCTGGGGCCAACGTCCTGACTTTC	CASTETPGRTSSGANVLTF
NA	NA	TRBJ1-1	TRBV18	TGTGCCAGCTCACCGGGAAGGCAGAACACTGAAGCTTTCTTT	CASSPGRQNTEAFF
NA	TRBD1	TRBJ1-5	TRBV29-1	TGCAGCCCCCCGGGACAGAGCAATCAGCCCCAGCATTTT	CSPPGQSNQPQHF
NA	TRBD1	TRBJ2-7	TRBV6-6	TGTGCCAGCTTCGAGGGCAGACAGGGATCCTACGAGCAGTACTTC	CASFEGRQGSYEQYF
once	TRBD1	TRBJ2-3	TRBV5-1	TGCGCCAGCAGCTTGGACGGACAGGGCGGCACAGATACGCAGTATTTT	CASSLDGQGGTDTQYF
NA	NA	TRBJ1-5	TRBV28	TGTGCCAGCAGAAACCAGGGCGGTGGCAATCAGCCCCAGCATTTT	CASRNQGGGNQPQHF
NA	NA	TRBJ1-3	TRBV6-1	TGTGCCAGCAGCGTACAGGGAGCTGGAAACACCATATATTTT	CASSVQGAGNTIYF
few	NA	TRBJ1-1	TRBV9	TGTGCCAGCAGGGGAGGGGCAGAACCGAACACTGAAGCTTTCTTT	CASRGGAEPNTEAFF
NA	TRBD1	TRBJ1-2	TRBV7-8	TGTGCCAGCAGCTTACCGGGACAGGCGTATGGCTACACCTTC	CASSLPGQAYGYTF
NA	NA	TRBJ1-1	TRBV7-6	TGTGCCAGCAGTAGAATGGAGAGCACTGAAGCTTTCTTT	CASSRMESTEAFF
NA	TRBD1	TRBJ1-6	TRBV6-5	TGTGCCACCAAACAGGGGGCCTCCTATAATTCACCCCTCCACTTT	CATKQGASYNSPLHF
NA	NA	TRBJ2-2	TRBV30	TGTGCCGGGACAGCGGGAACCGGGGAGCTGTTTTTT	CAGTAGTGELFF
once	NA	TRBJ2-7	TRBV21-1	TGTGCCAGCAGCAATCTCGGGACAGGGCGCTCTTCCTCCTACGAGCAGTACTTC	CASSNLGTGRSSSYEQYF
NA	TRBD2	TRBJ2-3	TRBV6-1	TGTGCCAGCAGTGTAGGCTCTCCGGGACTATCCACAGATACGCAGTATTTT	CASSVGSPGLSTDTQYF
NA	NA	TRBJ1-1	TRBV7-9	TGTGCCAGCAGTGGCCTGAACACTGAAGCTTTCTTT	CASSGLNTEAFF
once	NA	TRBJ1-2	TRBV25-1	TGTGCCAGCAGTGCCCTAGGGGCGTCTGGCTACACCTTC	CASSALGASGYTF